These 3 T cell receptor beta chains came from one sample sequenced in a study of T cells in Graves' hyperthyroidism and ophthalmopathy. From RNA transcripts, TCR beta CDR3 regions were amplified. The HTBI primer set served for first-round RT-PCR of the TCR CDR3. TCRdb redid the calling of the multiplex PCR reads with MiXCR, one entry per CDR3 protein. The sample lists fewer than 400,000 distinct CDR3 sequences, around 16% seen once, with 25% to 30% in the top ten. Sequenced input: blood. These receptors were collected from a woman aged 18-29 years with Graves' hyperthyroidism that later progressed to Graves' ophthalmopathy.

Ten or more counts support this clonotype. The chain uses TRBV10-3 and TRBJ2-3; 12 bases align to TRBD2. Germline values: CDR1 ENHRY, CDR2 SYGVKD. The V and J ends lost 4 bases and 2 bases, in that order; junction bases with no gene match: 1. The CDR3 runs to 15 residues. DNA of the CDR3: TGTGCCATCAGTGGGACTAGCGGGACCACAGATACGCAGTATTTT. This codes for CAISGTSGTTDTQYF.

The V gene is TRBV4-1, the J gene TRBJ1-1; D is unresolved. Germline-derived CDR1 and CDR2 are MGHRA and YSYEKL. CDR3 length equals 17 residues. V lost 2 bases, J lost 0 bases, and 16 bases lay in between. CDR3 sequence reads: CASSQTPVRVMNTEAFF. The CDR3 DNA sequence: TGCGCCAGCAGCCAAACCCCAGTCAGAGTTATGAACACTGAAGCTTTCTTT.

The chain couples TRBV25-1 to TRBJ1-6; TRBD1 agrees at 7 bases. Looked up from germline, CDR1 is MGHDK and CDR2 is SYGVNS. The CDR3 consists of 15 residues. V lost 0 bases to trimming and J lost 7 bases; unmatched junction nucleotides: 3. The CDR3 DNA reads as TGTGCCAGCAGTGAATATGGGGACAGCAATTCACCCCTCCACTTT. It yields the protein CASSEYGDSNSPLHF.